This T cell receptor (beta chain) was found in a study of T-cell reconstitution after alpha-beta-depleted transplantation in children. This clonotype was detected only a few times. It was with unique molecular identifiers that the TCRbeta library was prepared. TCRdb re-derived calls from the PCR reads in MiXCR, one entry per CDR3 protein. This table has about 90,000 distinct CDR3 sequences, 15% to 19% appearing once. Germline values: CDR1 SGHKS, CDR2 YYEKEE (reference sequence). Unmatched junction bases numbered 0, after V lost 2 bases and J lost 0 bases. This CDR3 is 14 amino acids long. The receptor was derived from a male patient aged 2-10 years who had a stem cell transplant for acute lymphoblastic leukemia, so the T cells may come from the graft donor. The chain has TRBV5-5 and TRBJ2-3, with 7 nucleotides matching TRBD2. This sample comprised PBMCs, mostly from graft donor cells, obtained 180 days after TCRalphabeta/CD19-depleted stem cell transplant. In DNA form, the CDR3 reads TGTGCCAGCAGCTTCGGGGGGAGCACAGATACGCAGTATTTT. Amino acid sequence: CASSFGGSTDTQYF.